This entry lists 17 T cell receptor beta chains sequenced from one sample in a study of post-analysis software for immune sequencing data. General study points: Included in a set of roughly five TRBV segments more frequent in patients than controls were TRBV5-6, TRBV5-1 and TRBV20-1.

For these receptors, no antigen is known. The library was made from cDNA and included unique molecular identifiers. MiXCR was run by TCRdb on the PCR reads, yielding one entry per CDR3 protein. This sample has about 540,000 distinct CDR3 sequences, with 30% to 40% found just once. The sequencing input was blood. The receptors were sampled from a girl between 2 and 17 years old with multiple sclerosis.

The chain recombines TRBV20-1 with TRBJ2-7; 9 nucleotides align to TRBD2. The length of the CDR3 is 14 residues. Germline V lookup: CDR1 DFQATT, CDR2 SNEGSKA (reference sequence). CDR3 sequence (DNA): TGCGCTGCCGGTGGGCGGGGGGGCCCCTACGAGCAGTACTTC. It yields the protein CAAGGRGGPYEQYF.

The chain has TRBV7-3 and TRBJ2-3; D tentatively reads TRBD1 or TRBD2 (5 bases each). The CDR3 is 16 residues long. Germline V gene data show CDR1 as SGHTA and CDR2 as FQGTGA. The germline V and J ends were trimmed by 2 bases and 0 bases, with 12 bases remaining between them. CDR3 residues: CASSLYGDGSTDTQYF. In DNA, the CDR3 is TGTGCCAGCAGCTTATACGGGGACGGAAGCACAGATACGCAGTATTTT.

This clonotype was seen just once. The rearrangement links TRBV6-5 to TRBJ2-7; tentative D call: TRBD1 (6 bases). This CDR3 comprises 12 residues. V was clipped by 7 bases and J by 5 bases, with 12 bases between them. Germline V gives CDR1 MNHEY, CDR2 SVGAGI. The CDR3 nucleotides read TGTGCCAGCACCGGGACAAACCACGAGCAGTACTTC. This gives the protein CASTGTNHEQYF.

This clonotype showed up just a few times. This rearrangement joins TRBV20-1 to TRBJ2-7; 11 positions agree with TRBD1. The CDR3 runs to 14 residues. CDR1 and CDR2 from the germline V gene are DFQATT and SNEGSKA (reference sequence). Unmatched junction bases numbered 8, after V lost 3 bases and J lost 7 bases. The CDR3 DNA sequence: TGCAGTGCTAGTCGGGGGACAGGGGGGTCTGAGCAGTACTTC. It yields the protein CSASRGTGGSEQYF.

This clonotype was recorded a few times. The chain is built from TRBV6-5 and TRBJ2-5, with TRBD2 as a possible D gene (5 bases). The germline CDR1 and CDR2 sequences are MNHEY and SVGAGI. The CDR3 runs 15 residues. Trimming cost V 4 bases and J 4 bases, with 16 bases left between them. As DNA, the CDR3 is TGTGCCAGCAGTTCCACCGGGTTGGGGAGAGAGACCCAGTACTTC. The encoded protein is CASSSTGLGRETQYF.

V is TRBV27 and J is TRBJ1-2; D gene uncertain. This CDR3 contains 14 residues. Germline CDR1 and CDR2: MNHEY and SMNVEV (reference sequence). Deletions cut 6 bases from V and 4 bases from J, with 15 bases between. The CDR3 loop reads CASRVRTDAYGYTF. The CDR3 DNA follows: TGTGCCAGCAGAGTAAGGACGGACGCCTATGGCTACACCTTC.

Only a few counts were recorded for this clonotype. V gene TRBV29-1 combines with J gene TRBJ2-5; 8 nucleotides agree with TRBD2. J was trimmed by 2 bases and V by 6 bases; bases with no gene match: 14. CDR3 length: 16 residues. The germline V gene has CDR1 SQVTM and CDR2 ANQGSEA. The CDR3 loop reads CSVEGTRSGKQETQYF. CDR3 DNA sequence: TGCAGCGTGGAGGGGACTCGTAGCGGGAAACAAGAGACCCAGTACTTC. The full variable domain, its missing parts supplied by reference TRBV29-1 and TRBJ2-5, is SAVISQKPSRDICQRGTSLTIQCQVDSQVTMMFWYRQQPGQSLTLIATANQGSEATYESGFVIDKFPISRPNLTFSTLTVSNMSPEDSSIYLCSVEGTRSGKQETQYFGPGTRLLVL.

In its sample, this clonotype was seen a few times. The rearrangement uses TRBV3-1 and TRBJ1-2; weak D call: TRBD1 (5 bases). This CDR3 comprises 15 residues. Deletions cut 4 bases from V and 3 bases from J, with 15 bases between. Germline values: CDR1 LGHDT, CDR2 YNNKEL (reference sequence). Here the CDR3 reads CASSRSQTGDYGYTF. In nucleotides, the CDR3 is TGTGCCAGCAGCCGGAGCCAGACGGGGGACTATGGCTACACCTTC.

This clonotype was seen a few times. This chain connects TRBV27 to TRBJ2-1; 13 bases fit TRBD2. The V gene end was trimmed by 6 bases and the J gene end by 6 bases; junction bases not matched to a gene: 5. The V gene's germline CDR1 is MNHEY and CDR2 SMNVEV (reference sequence). The CDR3 consists of 15 residues. The DNA of the CDR3 is TGTGCCAGCAGCACACTAGCGGGGGGGCTCAATGAGCAGTTCTTC. This gives the protein CASSTLAGGLNEQFF.

The rearrangement links TRBV7-9 to TRBJ2-1, with TRBD2 identical over 11 bases. The germline V gene has CDR1 SEHNR and CDR2 FQNEAQ (reference sequence). The CDR3 is 15 residues long. The V segment lost 4 bases and the J segment 5 bases; nucleotides outside the gene matches: 4. The CDR3 nucleotides read TGTGCCAGCAGCTCACCTAGCGGGGGGAACAATGAGCAGTTCTTC. Protein: CASSSPSGGNNEQFF.

The chain has TRBV20-1 and TRBJ2-3, with 11 nucleotides matching TRBD2. CDR3 length equals 16 residues. CDR1 is DFQATT and CDR2 is SNEGSKA in the germline V gene (reference sequence). Trimming removed 1 base from V and 2 bases from J; junction bases left unmatched: 5. The CDR3 reads CSARVTSGGPTDTQYF. The CDR3 DNA reads as TGCAGTGCTAGAGTAACTAGCGGGGGTCCCACAGATACGCAGTATTTT.

V gene TRBV3-1 combines with J gene TRBJ2-4; a possible D gene is TRBD2 (6 bases). Germline V gene data show CDR1 as LGHDT and CDR2 as YNNKEL (reference sequence). The V end lost 4 bases, the J end lost 3 bases, and 13 bases lay between the germline ends. CDR3 length: 15 residues. CDR3 DNA: TGTGCCAGCAGCCTCTCGGCGGGGAGCAAAAACATTCAGTACTTC. This codes for CASSLSAGSKNIQYF.

J is TRBJ2-5 and V is TRBV5-1; 7 bases are a match to TRBD2. Germline-derived CDR1 and CDR2 are SGHRS and YFSETQ. This CDR3 has 16 amino acids. V lost 0 bases to trimming and J lost 0 bases; unmatched junction nucleotides: 5. The CDR3 region has the DNA TGCGCCAGCAGCTTGGAGCCAGCGGGGTACCAAGAGACCCAGTACTTC. It encodes CASSLEPAGYQETQYF.

This clonotype was found many times. The CDR3 loop reads CSVEPESSYEQYF. The CDR3 DNA is TGCAGCGTTGAGCCGGAGAGCTCCTACGAGCAGTACTTC. The chain joins TRBV29-1 to TRBJ2-7; no clear D gene. CDR3 size: 13 residues. With 3 bases removed from V and 0 bases from J, the gap between germline ends came to 9 bases. Germline CDR1 reads SQVTM; CDR2 reads ANQGSEA.

DNA of the CDR3: TGCGCCAGCAGCTTGGCACCGAGGGACGAAGCTTTCTTT. Encoded protein: CASSLAPRDEAFF. J is TRBJ1-1 and V is TRBV5-1; tentative D call: TRBD1 (5 bases). CDR3 size: 13 residues. Germline V gene sequence: CDR1 SGHRS, CDR2 YFSETQ. Trimming took 0 bases from V and 8 from J, leaving 11 bases between them.

As concerns this clonotype: The final CDR3 position lacks the conserved phenylalanine or tryptophan, pointing to a likely read error. The V and J genes are TRBV20-1 and TRBJ2-1, with 10 nucleotides matching TRBD2. This CDR3 has 17 residues. V lost 0 bases, J lost 3 bases, and 8 bases stayed unmatched. The germline V gene has CDR1 DFQATT and CDR2 SNEGSKA (reference sequence). Here the CDR3 DNA reads TGCAGTGCTAGAGACACCCAACTAGCGGGGTACTACAATGAGCAGTTCTTA. This codes for CSARDTQLAGYYNEQFL.

Here the CDR3 reads CSALEDYGYTF. CDR3 nucleotides: TGCAGTGCTCTAGAAGACTATGGCTACACCTTC. V gene TRBV20-1 combines with J gene TRBJ1-2, with no clear D. There are 11 residues in the CDR3. V shed 5 bases and J shed 3 bases, with 7 bases lying between them. From germline, CDR1 is DFQATT and CDR2 SNEGSKA (reference sequence).